What follows are 8 T cell receptor beta chains derived from one specimen sequenced in a study of response to subunit inactivated influenza vaccine. Using its own MiXCR run on the RT-PCR reads, TCRdb lists one record per CDR3 protein. Altogether fewer than 650,000 distinct CDR3 sequences are present, 10% to 15% being singletons, with the ten largest covering about an eighth. The source material was PBMCs from blood, sampled 40 to 50 days after vaccination. These TCRs come from a man in his fifties who received an inactivated influenza vaccine.

This chain links TRBV29-1 with TRBJ1-1; D call uncertain. The CDR3 covers 8 residues. Germline values: CDR1 SQVTM, CDR2 ANQGSEA. The CDR3 protein is CSADEAFF. CDR3 bases: TGCAGTGCAGATGAAGCTTTCTTT. The full variable domain, rest sourced from reference TRBV29-1 and TRBJ1-1, is SAVISQKPSRDICQRGTSLTIQCQVDSQVTMMFWYRQQPGQSLTLIATANQGSEATYESGFVIDKFPISRPNLTFSTLTVSNMSPEDSSIYLCSADEAFFGQGTRLTVV.

The gene calls are TRBV20-1 and TRBJ2-5; a possible D gene is TRBD2 (7 bases). This CDR3 is built from 16 residues. Germline CDR1 and CDR2: DFQATT and SNEGSKA (reference sequence). The V and J ends lost 2 bases and 4 bases respectively, with 20 bases between them. The CDR3 DNA reads TGCAGTGCTAGATCGAGGGGGGGAGGGCCCTTAGAGACCCAGTACTTC. It encodes CSARSRGGGPLETQYF.

Only a few counts were recorded for this clonotype. V gene TRBV9 combines with J gene TRBJ2-2; TRBD1 might be the D (6 bases). The germline gives CDR1 SGDLS, CDR2 YYNGEE. The CDR3 is 14 amino acids. Trimming stripped 6 bases from V and 3 bases from J, with 12 bases between. CDR3: CASTPRTDTGELFF. The CDR3 DNA follows: TGTGCCAGCACTCCCCGGACAGACACCGGGGAGCTGTTTTTT.

V gene TRBV27 combines with J gene TRBJ1-4, with 7 bases that match TRBD1. Germline assignment: CDR1 MNHEY and CDR2 SMNVEV (reference sequence). This CDR3 is 16 amino acids long. V trimming: 5 bases; J trimming: 0 bases; junction bases outside the gene matches: 6. As DNA, the CDR3 is TGTGCCAGCAGTAGGACAGGACATGCAACTAATGAAAAACTGTTTTTT. Amino acids: CASSRTGHATNEKLFF.

This clonotype has a handful of counts. The chain recombines TRBV4-1 with TRBJ2-5, with a weak D call TRBD1 (6 bases). The germline gives CDR1 MGHRA, CDR2 YSYEKL. This CDR3 contains 14 residues. The V end lost 6 bases, the J end lost 5 bases, and 16 bases lay between the germline ends. In DNA, the CDR3 is TGCGCCAGCAGTCTGGGGGCGCCTATGGAGACCCAGTACTTC. Translated: CASSLGAPMETQYF.

The genes are TRBV24-1 and TRBJ1-3; perhaps TRBD1 as D (5 bases). Germline V lookup: CDR1 KGHDR, CDR2 SFDVKD. CDR3 length equals 17 residues. Trimming pared 4 bases from V and 0 bases from J, leaving 15 bases between. CDR3 DNA: TGTGCCACCAGTGACCATGGACACGTCAACTCTGGAAACACCATATATTTT. It translates to CATSDHGHVNSGNTIYF.

This clonotype was seen more than once but under ten times. This chain uses TRBV20-1 with TRBJ2-5; TRBD2 agrees at 8 bases. There are 15 residues in the CDR3. Germline-derived CDR1 and CDR2 are DFQATT and SNEGSKA (reference sequence). V lost 3 bases and J lost 4; bases outside the gene matches: 10. The CDR3 bases are TGCAGTGCTAGGCCCGGGACTAGAGGCGGAGAGACCCAGTACTTC. Protein product: CSARPGTRGGETQYF.

This clonotype was seen a few times. This rearrangement joins TRBV7-9 to TRBJ2-2, with D possibly TRBD1 on 5 matching bases. Germline V lookup: CDR1 SEHNR, CDR2 FQNEAQ (reference sequence). This CDR3 contains 14 residues. V lost 4 bases and J lost 6, with 12 bases in between. The DNA for the CDR3 is TGTGCCAGCAGCTCCTGGTTAGGGGCCGGGGAGCTGTTTTTT. It yields the protein CASSSWLGAGELFF.